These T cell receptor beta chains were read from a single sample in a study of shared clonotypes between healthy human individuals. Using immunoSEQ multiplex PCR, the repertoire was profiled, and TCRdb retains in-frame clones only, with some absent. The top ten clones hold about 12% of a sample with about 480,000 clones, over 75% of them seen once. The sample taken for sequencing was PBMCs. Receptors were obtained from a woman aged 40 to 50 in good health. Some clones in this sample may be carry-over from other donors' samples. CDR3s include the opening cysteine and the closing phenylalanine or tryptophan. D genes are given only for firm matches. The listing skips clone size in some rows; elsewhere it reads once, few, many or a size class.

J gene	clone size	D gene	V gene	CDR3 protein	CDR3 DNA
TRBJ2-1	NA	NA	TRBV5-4	CASSLGQRISYNEQFF	TGTGCCAGCAGCTTGGGCCAGCGTATCTCCTACAATGAGCAGTTCTTC
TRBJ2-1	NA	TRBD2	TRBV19	CASTNLGLAGGNEQFF	TGTGCCAGTACCAACTTGGGACTAGCGGGAGGCAATGAGCAGTTCTTC
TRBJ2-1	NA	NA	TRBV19	CASRGGKNYNEQFF	TGTGCCAGTAGGGGAGGCAAGAACTACAATGAGCAGTTCTTC
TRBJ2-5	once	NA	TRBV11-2	CASSLGGPETQYF	TGTGCCAGCAGCTTAGGGGGTCCTGAGACCCAGTACTTC
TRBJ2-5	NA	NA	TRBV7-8	CASSLGGAEETQYF	TGTGCCAGCAGCTTAGGGGGGGCTGAAGAGACCCAGTACTTC
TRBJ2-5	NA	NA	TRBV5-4	CASSLGATQETQYF	TGTGCCAGCAGCTTGGGGGCGACCCAAGAGACCCAGTACTTC
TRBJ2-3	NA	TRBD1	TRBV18	CASSLRDSGSTDTQYF	TGTGCCAGCTCACTCCGGGACAGCGGAAGCACAGATACGCAGTATTTT
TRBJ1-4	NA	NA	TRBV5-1	CASSLWDQNEKLFF	TGCGCCAGCAGCTTGTGGGACCAAAATGAAAAACTGTTTTTT
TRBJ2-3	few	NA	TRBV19	CASSIRQGTDTQYF	TGTGCCAGTAGTATTAGGCAGGGCACAGATACGCAGTATTTT
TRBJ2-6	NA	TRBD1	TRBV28	CASRGQGSSGANVLTF	TGTGCCAGCAGAGGACAGGGAAGCTCTGGGGCCAACGTCCTGACTTTC
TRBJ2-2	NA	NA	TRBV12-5	CASGLVLTENTGELFF	TGTGCTAGTGGTTTGGTACTAACCGAAAACACCGGGGAGCTGTTTTTT
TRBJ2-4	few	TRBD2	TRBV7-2	CASSILAGGPKNIQYF	TGTGCCAGCAGCATCCTAGCGGGAGGGCCAAAAAACATTCAGTACTTC
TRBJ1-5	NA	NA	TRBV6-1	CASDLDGYSNQPQHF	TGTGCCAGCGACCTGGACGGATATAGCAATCAGCCCCAGCATTTT
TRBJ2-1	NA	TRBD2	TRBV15	CATSSGTSGHGLFF	TGTGCCACCAGCAGTGGGACTAGCGGGCACGGACTTTTCTTC
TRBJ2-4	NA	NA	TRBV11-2	CASSGRGAKNIQYF	TGTGCCAGCAGCGGAAGGGGGGCCAAAAACATTCAGTACTTC
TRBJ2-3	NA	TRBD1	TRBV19	CASSKDRDRGSTDTQYF	TGTGCCAGTAGTAAGGACCGGGACAGGGGTTCTACAGATACGCAGTATTTT
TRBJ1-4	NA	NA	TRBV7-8	CASSPFRVGEKLFF	TGTGCCAGCAGCCCCTTCCGGGTAGGGGAAAAACTGTTTTTT
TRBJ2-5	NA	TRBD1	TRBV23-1	CASSQTGVETQYF	TGCGCCAGCAGTCAAACAGGGGTAGAGACCCAGTACTTC
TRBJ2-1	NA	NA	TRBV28	CASSRLDPGYSNNEQFF	TGTGCCAGCAGCCGTCTCGATCCGGGATATTCTAATAATGAGCAGTTCTTC
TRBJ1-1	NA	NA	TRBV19	CASSMAGDTEAFF	TGTGCCAGTAGTATGGCAGGGGACACTGAAGCTTTCTTT
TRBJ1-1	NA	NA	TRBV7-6	CASSLARINTEAFF	TGTGCCAGCAGCTTAGCCAGGATCAACACTGAAGCTTTCTTT
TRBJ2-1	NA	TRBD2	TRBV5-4	CASSPREELGNEQFF	TGTGCCAGCAGCCCCCGGGAGGAATTGGGTAATGAGCAGTTCTTC
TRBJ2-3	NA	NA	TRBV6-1	CASSEDGRSTDTQYF	TGTGCCAGCAGTGAAGATGGGCGGAGCACAGATACGCAGTATTTT
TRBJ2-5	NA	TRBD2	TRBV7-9	CASRHAWVAGKETQYF	TGTGCCAGCAGACATGCTTGGGTAGCGGGGAAAGAGACCCAGTACTTC
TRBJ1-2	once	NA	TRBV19	CASSLTRFGSYGYTF	TGTGCCAGTAGCCTTACCCGTTTTGGTAGCTATGGCTACACCTTC
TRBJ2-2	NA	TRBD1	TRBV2	CASRVGTGGRHAGELFF	TGTGCCAGCAGGGTTGGGACAGGTGGACGGCATGCCGGGGAGCTGTTTTTT
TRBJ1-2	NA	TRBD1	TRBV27	CASSPMDRGYGYTF	TGTGCCAGCAGTCCCATGGACAGGGGCTATGGCTACACCTTC
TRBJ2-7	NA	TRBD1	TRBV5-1	CASSWTMTGGYEQYF	TGCGCCAGCAGCTGGACAATGACAGGGGGCTACGAGCAGTACTTC
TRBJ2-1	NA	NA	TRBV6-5	CASSLIDGNEQFF	TGTGCCAGCAGTCTTATAGACGGCAATGAGCAGTTCTTC
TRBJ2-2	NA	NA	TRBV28	CASSLAALNTGELFF	TGTGCCAGCAGTTTGGCGGCTCTGAACACCGGGGAGCTGTTTTTT
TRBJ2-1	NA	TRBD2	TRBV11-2	CASSPSSGPGGEQFF	TGTGCCAGCAGCCCCTCTAGCGGCCCCGGAGGTGAGCAGTTCTTC
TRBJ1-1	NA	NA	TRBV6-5	CASSYGQPNTEAFF	TGTGCCAGCAGTTACGGGCAGCCGAACACTGAAGCTTTCTTT
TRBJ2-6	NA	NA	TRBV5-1	CASSPLGRAGANVLTF	TGCGCCAGCAGCCCATTGGGCAGGGCTGGGGCCAACGTCCTGACTTTC
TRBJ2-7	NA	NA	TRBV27	CASIRSSYEQYF	TGTGCCAGCATTAGGAGCTCCTACGAGCAGTACTTC
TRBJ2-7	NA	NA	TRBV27	CASSLSGGYEQYF	TGTGCCAGCAGTTTATCTGGTGGCTACGAGCAGTACTTC
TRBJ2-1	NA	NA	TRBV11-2	CASSLDRFGVTEQFF	TGTGCCAGCAGCTTAGATCGGTTCGGGGTGACTGAGCAGTTCTTC
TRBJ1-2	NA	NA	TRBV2	CASRREGYGYTF	TGTGCCAGCAGACGGGAGGGCTATGGCTACACCTTC
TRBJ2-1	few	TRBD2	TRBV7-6	CASSPPTGLLAEGGAYNEQFF	TGTGCCAGCAGCCCACCCACAGGACTACTAGCGGAGGGGGGCGCCTACAATGAGCAGTTCTTC
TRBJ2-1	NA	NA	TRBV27	CASSSGMDFIGEQFF	TGTGCCAGCAGTTCTGGGATGGATTTTATAGGTGAGCAGTTCTTC
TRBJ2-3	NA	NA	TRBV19	CASSTYRSGDTQYF	TGTGCCAGTAGTACCTATCGCTCCGGGGATACGCAGTATTTT
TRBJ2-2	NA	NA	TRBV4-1	CASSQPANTGELFF	TGCGCCAGCAGCCAACCGGCGAACACCGGGGAGCTGTTTTTT
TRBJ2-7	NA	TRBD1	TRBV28	CASSLPIAATGYEQYF	TGTGCCAGCAGCCTCCCCATCGCTGCGACAGGGTACGAGCAGTACTTC
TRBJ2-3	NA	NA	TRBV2	CASRGGQHTDTQYF	TGTGCCAGCAGGGGGGGGCAACACACAGATACGCAGTATTTT
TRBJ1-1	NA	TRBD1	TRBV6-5	CASVRTGGSRSEAFF	TGTGCCAGCGTGCGGACAGGGGGCAGTAGATCTGAAGCTTTCTTT
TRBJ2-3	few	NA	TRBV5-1	CASSLGTMTDTQYF	TGCGCCAGCAGCTTGGGGACAATGACAGATACGCAGTATTTT
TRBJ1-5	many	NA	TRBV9	CASSKGGAPNQPQHF	TGTGCCAGCAGCAAAGGGGGGGCTCCCAATCAGCCCCAGCATTTT
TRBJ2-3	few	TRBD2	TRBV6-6	CARPTSGKTDTDTQYF	TGTGCCAGACCGACTAGCGGGAAAACCGACACAGATACGCAGTATTTT
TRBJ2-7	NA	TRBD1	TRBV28	CASSSSWTGKDEQYF	TGTGCCAGCAGTTCCTCCTGGACAGGGAAGGACGAGCAGTACTTC
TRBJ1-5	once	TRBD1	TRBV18	CASSPAQGGDQPQHF	TGTGCCAGCTCACCGGCCCAGGGGGGCGATCAGCCCCAGCATTTT
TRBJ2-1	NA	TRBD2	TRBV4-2	CASSQEAVAGYNEQFF	TGTGCCAGCAGCCAAGAGGCAGTAGCGGGTTACAATGAGCAGTTCTTC
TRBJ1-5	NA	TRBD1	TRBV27	CASSQQGADQPQHF	TGTGCCAGCAGTCAACAGGGGGCGGATCAGCCCCAGCATTTT
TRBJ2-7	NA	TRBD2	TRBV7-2	CASSSPGLAGREQYF	TGTGCCAGCAGCTCTCCGGGACTAGCGGGAAGGGAGCAGTACTTC
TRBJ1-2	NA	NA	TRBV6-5	CASSYSNYGYTF	TGTGCCAGCAGTTACTCTAACTATGGCTACACCTTC
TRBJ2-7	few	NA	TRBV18	CASSLDAIYEQYF	TGTGCCAGCTCACTTGACGCCATCTACGAGCAGTACTTC
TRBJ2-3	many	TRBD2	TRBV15	CATSDRLAASTDTQYF	TGTGCCACCAGCGATCGACTAGCGGCTAGCACAGATACGCAGTATTTT
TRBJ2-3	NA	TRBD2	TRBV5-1	CASSLVWAAGGEDTQYF	TGCGCCAGCAGCTTGGTTTGGGCGGCGGGAGGTGAAGATACGCAGTATTTT
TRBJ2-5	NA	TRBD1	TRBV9	CASSVEGTGVETQYF	TGTGCCAGCAGCGTAGAGGGGACAGGGGTAGAGACCCAGTACTTC
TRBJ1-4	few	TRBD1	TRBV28	CASSPPDRGPLFF	TGTGCCAGCAGTCCCCCGGACAGGGGACCACTGTTTTTT
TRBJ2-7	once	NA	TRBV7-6	CASSARQGGYEQYF	TGTGCCAGCAGCGCCCGACAGGGAGGATACGAGCAGTACTTC
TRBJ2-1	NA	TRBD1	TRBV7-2	CASRPTQGASYNEQFF	TGTGCCAGCAGGCCAACGCAGGGGGCGTCCTACAATGAGCAGTTCTTC